The present entry profiles one T cell receptor (beta chain) with its context. This entry belongs to a study of control samples from healthy donors and cancer patients. The CDR3 covers 15 residues. Profiling relied on immunoSEQ multiplex PCR, and the TCRdb table lists in-frame clones only, not all of them. This repertoire shows 90,000 to 150,000 clones, roughly 92% found once; its top ten account for about 7.2%. The receptor was derived from a woman between 18 and 29 years old in good health. The gene calls are TRBV21-1 and TRBJ2-3; TRBD2, as called in the table, went unchecked against the DNA. TRBV21-1 is termed a pseudogene. Sample: blood. The CDR3 loop reads CASSKDLRSTDTQYF. DNA of the CDR3: TGTGCCAGCAGCAAAGACTTGCGGAGCACAGATACGCAGTATTTT.